Each of the 19 T cell receptor gamma chains below was sequenced from the same sample in a study of gamma-delta T cells after stem cell transplantation. TCRdb reran clone calling via CATT on the RT-PCR reads. The top ten clones hold 65% to 70% of a sample with around 400 gamma-chain clones, 4.7% of them seen once. What was sequenced was gamma-delta T cells. Every receptor here comes from a human donor. It is not recorded whose cells these are; they may come from a transplant donor.

Details on this clone: Given a far larger clone just one base away, this is likely a sequencing read error. This sample includes further DNA sequences coding for the same CDR3. The genes are TRGV9 and TRGJP. CDR1 and CDR2 from the germline V gene are GITISATS and ISYDGTV (reference sequence). This CDR3 has 16 amino acids. CDR3 sequence: CALWEVRELGKKIKVF. The CDR3 region has the DNA TGTGCCCTGTGGGAGGTAAGAGAGTTGGGCAAAAAAATCAAGGTATTT.

This clone was detected only a few times. TCRdb's listed protein matches a much larger clone and diverges from this DNA's translation at residue 5, likely through a read error; the protein shown comes from the DNA. The rearrangement links TRGV9 to TRGJP. In germline, CDR1 is GITISATS, CDR2 ISYDGTV (reference sequence). The CDR3 has 16 amino acids. CDR3 DNA sequence: TGTGCCTTGTGGGTGGTGCGGGAGTTGGGCAAAAAAATCAAGGTATTT. It specifies CALWVVRELGKKIKVF.

Notes on this clone: A far larger clone is off by one base, so a read error is likely. The V and J genes are TRGV9 and TRGJP. The CDR3 has 22 amino acids. Germline V gene lookup returns CDR1 GITISATS and CDR2 ISYDGTV (reference sequence). The CDR3 nucleotides are TGTGCCTTGTGGGGGGTGCAAGGGGTGCAACGGAGCCGGGAGTTGGGCAAAAAAATCAAGGTATTT. It translates to CALWGVQGVQRSRELGKKIKVF.

With regard to this clone: This likely stems from a read error, as it lies one base from a far larger clone. Other DNA variants within this sample encode the same CDR3. V usage is TRGV5 and J usage is TRGJP1. With V trimmed by 7 bases and J by 3 bases, 8 bases remained unmatched. The CDR3 is 14 amino acids. Germline CDR1 reads VINAFY; CDR2 reads YDVSNSKD. CDR3 bases: TGTGCCACCTGCTGGTTCTCCACTGGTTGGTTCAAGATATTT. This gives the protein CATCWFSTGWFKIF.

Regarding this clone: With only one base between it and a far larger clone, this is likely a read error. The rearrangement uses TRGV9 and TRGJP. Looked up from germline, CDR1 is GITISATS and CDR2 is ISYDGTV (reference sequence). After removal of 2 bases from V and 7 bases from J, the junction contained 14 bases not matched to a gene. CDR3 length equals 19 residues. CDR3 protein: CALWEAQEGWELGKKIKVF. DNA of the CDR3: TGTGCCTTGTGGGAGGCGCAAGAGGGTTGGGAGTTGGGCAAAAAAATCAAGGTATTT.

As for this clone: This likely reflects a read error, since a far larger clone is one base away. This sample includes further DNA sequences coding for the same CDR3. V usage is TRGV9 and J usage is TRGJP. From germline, CDR1 is GITISATS and CDR2 ISYDGTV (reference sequence). The CDR3 extends over 16 amino acids. DNA for the CDR3: TGTGCCCTGTGGGAGGTGCAAGAGTTGGGCAAAAAAATCAAGGTATTT. It codes for CALWEVQELGKKIKVF.

By share, this clone counts as medium-sized (0.01 to 0.1%). A far larger clone is just one base off, so this is likely a read error. The J gene is TRGJ1 or TRGJ2, the V gene TRGV9. V lost 0 bases to trimming and J lost 3 bases; unmatched junction nucleotides: 8. The CDR3 sequence is 15 residues long. Per the germline V gene, CDR1 is GITISATS and CDR2 is ISYDGTV (reference sequence). In DNA, the CDR3 is TGTGCCTTGTGGGAGGTGACCAGCTTTTATTATAAGAAACTCTTT. Protein product: CALWEVTSFYYKKLF.

Concerning this clone: The protein that TCRdb holds for this DNA derives from a much larger clone and differs from the translated DNA at residue 9, which likely indicates a read error; the protein shown here is translated from the DNA. V and J are TRGV9 and TRGJP. The CDR3 totals 17 residues. Germline lookup yields CDR1 GITISATS and CDR2 ISYDGTV (reference sequence). The ends lost 3 bases at V and 9 bases at J; junction bases unmatched: 11. The DNA for the CDR3 is TGTGCCTTGTGGGAGCCCTCCCGAGGGTTGGGCAAAAAAATCAAGGTATTT. Encoded protein: CALWEPSRGLGKKIKVF.

This clone was counted a few times. With only one base between it and a far larger clone, this is likely a read error. Other DNA sequences in this sample translate to the same CDR3. The V and J genes are TRGV9 and TRGJP. CDR1 is GITISATS, CDR2 ISYDGTV, per germline (reference sequence). The V gene end was trimmed by 0 bases and the J gene end by 11 bases; junction bases not matched to a gene: 10. This CDR3 spans 17 amino acids. CDR3: CALWEVLGELGKKIKVF. The DNA for the CDR3 is TGTGCCTTGTGGGAGGTGCTGGGCGAGCTGGGCAAAAAAATCAAGGTATTT.

This clone has only a few counts. A far larger clone is just one base off, so this is likely a read error. The V and J genes are TRGV9 and TRGJP. CDR3 length: 19 residues. Germline V gene data show CDR1 as GITISATS and CDR2 as ISYDGTV (reference sequence). CDR3 sequence reads: CALWEVLGKQGLGKKIKVF. In nucleotides, the CDR3 is TGTGCCTTGTGGGAGGTGCTCGGCAAGCAAGGGTTGGGCAAAAAAATCAAGGTATTT.

As to this clone: This probably arose from a read error, given a far larger clone one base away. The chain joins TRGV4 to TRGJ1 or TRGJ2. Germline-derived CDR1 and CDR2 are EGSTGY and YDSYTSSV. The CDR3 is 10 residues long. CDR3 region: CATPYYKKLF. The CDR3 bases are TGTGCCACCCCCTATTATAAGAAACTCTTC.

Judged by abundance, this clone is large (0.1 to 1%). Other DNA sequences in this sample translate to the same CDR3. This sequence joins TRGV9 and TRGJP. CDR3 length: 16 amino acids. The ends lost 1 base at V and 6 bases at J; junction bases unmatched: 3. Germline values: CDR1 GITISATS, CDR2 ISYDGTV (reference sequence). The CDR3 is CALWEVGELGKKIKVF. DNA of the CDR3: TGTGCCTTGTGGGAGGTCGGAGAGTTGGGCAAAAAAATCAAGGTATTT.

A word on this clone: A far larger clone differs by one base, so this is likely a read error. The gene calls are TRGV9 and TRGJP. CDR1 GITISATS and CDR2 ISYDGTV come from the germline V gene (reference sequence). The length of the CDR3 is 15 residues. In nucleotides, the CDR3 is TGTGCCTTGTGGGAGAGGGGGTTGGACAAAAAAATCAAGGTATTT. As protein: CALWERGLDKKIKVF.

This clone is labeled medium-sized. A far bigger clonotype differs at one base, so this is likely a read error. The sample holds other DNA sequences that translate to the same CDR3. The V and J genes are TRGV9 and TRGJP. CDR3 length equals 16 residues. Germline V gives CDR1 GITISATS, CDR2 ISYDGTV (reference sequence). CDR3 in DNA: TGCGCCTTGTGGGAGGTGATAGAGTTGGGCAAAAAAATCAAGGTATTT. Translated: CALWEVIELGKKIKVF.

About this clone itself: This probably arose from a read error, given a far larger clone one base away. The V and J genes are TRGV9 and TRGJP. This CDR3 has 22 amino acids. Trimming took 2 bases from V and 7 from J; bases not matched to a gene: 23. The germline V gene encodes CDR1 GITISATS and CDR2 ISYDGTV (reference sequence). CDR3 DNA: TGTGCCTTGTGGGAGGCGCAAGGGGTGCAACGGAGCCGGGAGTTGGGCAAAAAAATCAAGGTATTT. This codes for CALWEAQGVQRSRELGKKIKVF.

This clone was detected only a few times. The protein TCRdb lists belongs to a much larger clone and differs from this DNA's translation at residue 4, which points to a read error; the protein shown is made from the DNA. The chain couples TRGV9 to TRGJP. CDR3 length equals 16 residues. Germline V gene sequence: CDR1 GITISATS, CDR2 ISYDGTV (reference sequence). The CDR3 is CALRDSQELGKKIKVF. The CDR3 coding sequence is TGTGCCTTGCGGGACTCTCAAGAGTTGGGCAAAAAAATCAAGGTATTT.

This clone is large in the sample. Distinct nucleotide sequences in the sample also encode this CDR3. This sequence joins TRGV9 and TRGJP. J was trimmed by 4 bases and V by 2 bases; bases with no gene match: 2. Germline V lookup: CDR1 GITISATS, CDR2 ISYDGTV (reference sequence). CDR3 size: 16 residues. DNA of the CDR3: TGTGCCTTGTGGGAGGAACAAGAGTTGGGCAAAAAAATCAAGGTATTT. It specifies CALWEEQELGKKIKVF.

A few counts support this clone. A far larger clone is just one base off, so this is likely a read error. The chain uses TRGV8 and TRGJ1 or TRGJ2. Looked up from germline, CDR1 is VENAVY and CDR2 is YDSYNSRV. The CDR3 is 14 amino acids. CDR3: CATYPHHYYYKKLF. Here the CDR3 DNA reads TGCGCCACCTACCCCCACCACTATTATTATAAGAAACTCTTT.

This clone is classed as hyperexpanded. The identical CDR3 is also encoded by other nucleotide sequences in the sample. V gene TRGV3 combines with J gene TRGJP1. V was clipped by 5 bases and J by 2 bases; unmatched bases: 5. CDR3 length: 14 amino acids. Per germline, CDR1 VTNTFY and CDR2 YDVSTARD (reference sequence). Here the CDR3 reads CATWARTTGWFKIF. For the CDR3, the DNA is TGTGCCACCTGGGCGAGGACCACTGGTTGGTTCAAGATATTT.